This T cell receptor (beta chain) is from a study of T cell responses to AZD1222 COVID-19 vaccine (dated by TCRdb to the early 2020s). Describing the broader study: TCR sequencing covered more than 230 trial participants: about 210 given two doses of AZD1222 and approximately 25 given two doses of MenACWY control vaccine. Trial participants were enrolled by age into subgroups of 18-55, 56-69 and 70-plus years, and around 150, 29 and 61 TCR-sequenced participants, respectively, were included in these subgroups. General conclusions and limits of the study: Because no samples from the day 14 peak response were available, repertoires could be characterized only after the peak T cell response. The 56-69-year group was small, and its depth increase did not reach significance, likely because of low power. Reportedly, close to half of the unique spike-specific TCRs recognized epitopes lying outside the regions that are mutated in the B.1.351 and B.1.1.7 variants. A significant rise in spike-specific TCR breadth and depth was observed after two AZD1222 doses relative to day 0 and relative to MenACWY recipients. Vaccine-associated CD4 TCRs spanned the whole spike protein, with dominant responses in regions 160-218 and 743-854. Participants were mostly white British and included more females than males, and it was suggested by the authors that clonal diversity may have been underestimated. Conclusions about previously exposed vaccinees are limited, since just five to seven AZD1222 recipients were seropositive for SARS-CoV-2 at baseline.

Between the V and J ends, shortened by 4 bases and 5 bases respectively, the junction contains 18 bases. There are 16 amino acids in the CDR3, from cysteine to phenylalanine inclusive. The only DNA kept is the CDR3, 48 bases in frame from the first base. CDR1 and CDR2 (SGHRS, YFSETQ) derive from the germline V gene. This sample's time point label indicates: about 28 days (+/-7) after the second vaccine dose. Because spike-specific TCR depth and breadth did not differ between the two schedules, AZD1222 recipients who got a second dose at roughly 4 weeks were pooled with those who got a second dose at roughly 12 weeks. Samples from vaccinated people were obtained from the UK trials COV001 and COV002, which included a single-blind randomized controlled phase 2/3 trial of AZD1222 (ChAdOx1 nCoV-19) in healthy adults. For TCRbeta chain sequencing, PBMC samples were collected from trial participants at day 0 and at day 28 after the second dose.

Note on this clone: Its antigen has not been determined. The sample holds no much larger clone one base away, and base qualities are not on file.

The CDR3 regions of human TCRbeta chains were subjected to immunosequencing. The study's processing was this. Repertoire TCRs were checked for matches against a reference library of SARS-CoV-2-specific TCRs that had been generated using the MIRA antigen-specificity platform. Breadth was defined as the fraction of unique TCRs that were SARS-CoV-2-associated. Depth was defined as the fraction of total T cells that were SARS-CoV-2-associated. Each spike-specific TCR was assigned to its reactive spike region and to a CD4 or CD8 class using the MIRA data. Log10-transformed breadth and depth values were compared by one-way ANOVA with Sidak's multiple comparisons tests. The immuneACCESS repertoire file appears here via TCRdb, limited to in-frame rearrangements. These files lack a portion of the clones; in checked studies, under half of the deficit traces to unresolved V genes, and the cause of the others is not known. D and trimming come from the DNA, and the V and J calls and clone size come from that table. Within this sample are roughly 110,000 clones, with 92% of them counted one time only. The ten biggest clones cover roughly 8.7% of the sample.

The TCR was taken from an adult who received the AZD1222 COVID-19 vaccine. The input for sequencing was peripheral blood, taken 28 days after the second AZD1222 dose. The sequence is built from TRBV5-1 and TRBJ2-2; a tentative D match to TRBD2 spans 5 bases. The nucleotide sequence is TGCGCCAGCAGCATGAGAGCGGACCCTTCAACCGGGGAGCTGTTTTTT. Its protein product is CASSMRADPSTGELFF.